This TCR beta chain was observed in a study of OX40 agonist ivuxolimab in advanced cancers. Whole-study context: An anti-OX40 (CD134) antibody with agonistic activity, ivuxolimab, was administered to patients.

V shed 1 base, J shed 4 bases, and the junction held 4 bases outside the gene matches. The CDR3 is 15 amino acids. The germline CDR1 and CDR2 sequences are SEHNR and FQNEAQ (reference sequence). The table came from immunoSEQ multiplex PCR; TCRdb's copy has only in-frame clones and leaves some out. The table records about 68,000 clones, about 91% of them present only once. Details on this clone: Antigen: not known.

Findings and limits, study-wide: Dose levels from 0.1 to 3.0 mg/kg saw CD4+ and CD8+ blood T cells expand clonally by week 6. Determination of antigen specificity was not performed for the expanded peripheral T cells.

J is TRBJ2-5 and V is TRBV7-9; 9 bases match TRBD1. The sequence came from an adult with an advanced solid tumor such as melanoma, head and neck, liver or kidney cancer. This specimen consisted of CD4+ or CD8+ T cells sorted from blood, obtained in a trial of the OX40 agonist ivuxolimab. CDR3: CASSLENRGRETQYF. The CDR3 DNA reads TGTGCCAGCAGCTTAGAAAACAGGGGGCGAGAGACCCAGTACTTC.